This is a list of T cell receptor beta chains from one sample in a study of blood T cells in healthy people across ages. TCRdb recomputed calls from the 5' RACE reads with MiXCR, one row per CDR3 protein. The table includes around 900,000 distinct CDR3 sequences, 29% detected once. The sample taken for sequencing was blood. These receptors were taken from a woman of 80 years or more in good health. Both conserved end residues are part of each CDR3. Each record gives: V gene, J gene, CDR3 length, D gene, CDR3 protein. D genes are given only for firm matches.

TRBV7-2,TRBJ2-4,12,TRBD2,CASSLEAGGRYF
TRBV27,NA,15,NA,CASSSRDSSYNEQYF
TRBV29-1,TRBJ1-2,12,NA,CTVDEGVGGYTF
TRBV5-6,TRBJ2-4,15,NA,CASSSGEWDGYGQYF
TRBV4-3,TRBJ2-4,16,NA,CASSPSADRGKHVEYF
TRBV11-2,TRBJ1-2,15,NA,CASSLEQGGSFGYTF
TRBV6-1,TRBJ1-4,14,TRBD1,CASSKTGSHEKLFF
TRBV18,TRBJ1-4,15,NA,CASSPVAGNNEKRFF
TRBV5-1,TRBJ1-3,14,NA,CASSSGGTRNTIYF
TRBV6-5,TRBJ1-1,15,TRBD1,CASSPDRAGGTEAFF
TRBV7-2,TRBJ1-2,15,TRBD1,CASSLAAQGAGGYTF
TRBV4-3,TRBJ1-2,17,TRBD1,CASSQEARGRSLYGYTF
TRBV21-1,TRBJ2-7,14,NA,CASRNPRGSYEQYF
TRBV6-6,TRBJ2-7,14,NA,CASSYSTRHYEQYF
TRBV14,TRBJ2-1,11,NA,CASSPGAQQFF
TRBV30,TRBJ2-1,13,TRBD2,CAWSLAGSSVQFF
TRBV3-1,TRBJ1-1,14,NA,CASSLRTEASEAFF
TRBV20-1,TRBJ2-7,15,TRBD2,CSARTTSGGDHEQYF
TRBV7-2,TRBJ2-1,15,TRBD2,CASSQRVAGDNEQFF
TRBV30,TRBJ1-6,15,NA,CAWNDRSMDNSPLHF
TRBV5-1,TRBJ2-7,15,NA,CASSLTGTSSLGQYF
TRBV20-1,TRBJ2-1,15,TRBD2,CSAFPLAGGRNEQFF
TRBV7-9,TRBJ2-3,15,TRBD2,CASSLVRGGPNTQYF
TRBV7-2,TRBJ2-1,15,TRBD1,CASSLDRASNNERFF
TRBV15,TRBJ2-1,12,NA,CATSRDWAEQFF
TRBV7-2,TRBJ2-3,16,NA,CASSYRGLPSTDTQYF
TRBV12-3/TRBV12-4,TRBJ2-7,14,NA,CASSRDTSSYEQYF
TRBV20-1,TRBJ2-4,15,NA,CSARDRGGIKNIQYF
TRBV5-5,TRBJ2-7,17,TRBD1,CASIQLVGTAGFYEQYF
TRBV6-2/TRBV6-3,TRBJ1-6,14,NA,CASSPRTASSPLHF
TRBV5-1,TRBJ1-2,14,NA,CASSWGGRDDGYTF